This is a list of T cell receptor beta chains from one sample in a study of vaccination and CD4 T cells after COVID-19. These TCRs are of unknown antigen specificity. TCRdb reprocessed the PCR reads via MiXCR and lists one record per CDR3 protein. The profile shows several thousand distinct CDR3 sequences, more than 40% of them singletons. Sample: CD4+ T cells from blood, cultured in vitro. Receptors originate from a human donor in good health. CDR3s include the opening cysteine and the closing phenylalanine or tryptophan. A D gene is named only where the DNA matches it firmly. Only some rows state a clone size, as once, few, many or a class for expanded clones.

DNA: TGTGCCAGTAGCCGGGACAGCTCTTCTCGGGGCGAGCAGTACTTC
CDR3: CASSRDSSSRGEQYF
size: NA
D: TRBD1
J: TRBJ2-7
V: TRBV19

DNA: TGTGCCAGTAGGAACAGGGTGGGGGAGACCCAGTACTTC
CDR3: CASRNRVGETQYF
size: NA
D: NA
J: TRBJ2-5
V: TRBV19

DNA: TGTGCCAGCAGTGAAAGGACATCCACAATTACTGAAGCTTTCTTT
CDR3: CASSERTSTITEAFF
size: NA
D: NA
J: TRBJ1-1
V: TRBV2

DNA: TGTGCCACCAGTGGAGGGGCCGACGGGCAAGCTTTCTTT
CDR3: CATSGGADGQAFF
size: NA
D: NA
J: TRBJ1-1
V: TRBV24-1

DNA: TGCGCCAGCAGCTTTGACGGGAGGTCCTACAATGAGCAGTTCTTC
CDR3: CASSFDGRSYNEQFF
size: NA
D: TRBD2
J: TRBJ2-1
V: TRBV5-1

DNA: TGTGCCAGTAGTAACGGGGGGATGACAGGGGGTGAAGCTTTCTTT
CDR3: CASSNGGMTGGEAFF
size: NA
D: TRBD1
J: TRBJ1-1
V: TRBV19

DNA: TGTGCCAGCAGTGGAGAGACAGGGAGGAGAGGAGGCTACACCTTC
CDR3: CASSGETGRRGGYTF
size: NA
D: TRBD1
J: TRBJ1-2
V: TRBV6-1

DNA: TGCAGTGCTAGTCTGGGGACTAATGAAAAACTGTTTTTT
CDR3: CSASLGTNEKLFF
size: NA
D: NA
J: TRBJ1-4
V: TRBV20-1

DNA: TGCAGTGCTACGGCCCGGACAGGGGGCAATCAGCCCCAGCATTTT
CDR3: CSATARTGGNQPQHF
size: medium-sized
D: TRBD1
J: TRBJ1-5
V: TRBV20-1

DNA: TGTGCCAGCAGCCTACTCCTCCAATACGAGCAGTACTTC
CDR3: CASSLLLQYEQYF
size: NA
D: NA
J: TRBJ2-7
V: TRBV12-3/TRBV12-4

DNA: TGCGCCAGCAGCTTGGAACAGAGAGGACAAGCTTTCTTT
CDR3: CASSLEQRGQAFF
size: NA
D: NA
J: TRBJ1-1
V: TRBV5-1

DNA: TGTGCCAGCAGGGCTAGCGAACATACGCAGTATTTT
CDR3: CASRASEHTQYF
size: NA
D: NA
J: TRBJ2-3
V: TRBV6-1

DNA: TGTGCCAGCAGTAAGACAGGGGCCTACTATGGCTACACCTTC
CDR3: CASSKTGAYYGYTF
size: NA
D: TRBD1
J: TRBJ1-2
V: TRBV6-1

DNA: TGTGCCAGCAGGGACAGGGTCGGCGGGGGGGCCAGCTCCTACAATGAGCAGTTCTTC
CDR3: CASRDRVGGGASSYNEQFF
size: few
D: NA
J: TRBJ2-1
V: TRBV27

DNA: TGCGCCAGCAGCCAAGAATTATTAGTGATTGGAAACACCATATATTTT
CDR3: CASSQELLVIGNTIYF
size: NA
D: NA
J: TRBJ1-3
V: TRBV4-3

DNA: TGTGCCAGCAGTTCGAGACAGGGTTACACTGAAGCTTTCTTT
CDR3: CASSSRQGYTEAFF
size: few
D: TRBD1
J: TRBJ1-1
V: TRBV6-5

DNA: TGTGCCAGCACGGCCATCCGGGATAATTCACCCCTCCACTTT
CDR3: CASTAIRDNSPLHF
size: NA
D: NA
J: TRBJ1-6
V: TRBV6-1

DNA: TGTGCCAGCAGTTATTCTAGGACGGAGGTGGTGGAGACCCAGTACTTC
CDR3: CASSYSRTEVVETQYF
size: NA
D: NA
J: TRBJ2-5
V: TRBV6-5

DNA: TGTGCCAGCAGTCCTAACTCCTACGAGCAGTACTTC
CDR3: CASSPNSYEQYF
size: few
D: NA
J: TRBJ2-7
V: TRBV7-2

DNA: TGTGCCATCAGTGAGGGGGTTTACGAGCAGTACTTC
CDR3: CAISEGVYEQYF
size: NA
D: NA
J: TRBJ2-7
V: TRBV10-3

DNA: TGTGCCAGCGCGGAGACAGGGGGCGCACACTATGGCTACACCTTC
CDR3: CASAETGGAHYGYTF
size: NA
D: TRBD1
J: TRBJ1-2
V: TRBV6-2/TRBV6-3

DNA: TGTGCCAGCAGCTCCTCCGTATGGCAGGGTGAGCAGTTCTTC
CDR3: CASSSSVWQGEQFF
size: few
D: NA
J: TRBJ2-1
V: TRBV6-1

DNA: TGCGCCAGCAGCTTGGCAGGGACCTATGGCTACACCTTC
CDR3: CASSLAGTYGYTF
size: NA
D: NA
J: TRBJ1-2
V: TRBV5-1

DNA: TGTGCCAGTAGTGGGATCTATGGCTACACCTTC
CDR3: CASSGIYGYTF
size: NA
D: NA
J: TRBJ1-2
V: TRBV19

DNA: TGTGCCAGCTCTTCGGGACAGGGGGCGTCCTATAATTCACCCCTCCACTTT
CDR3: CASSSGQGASYNSPLHF
size: NA
D: TRBD1
J: TRBJ1-6
V: TRBV2

DNA: TGTGCCATCAGATGGACCACGGGAGGCGAGCAGTACTTC
CDR3: CAIRWTTGGEQYF
size: NA
D: TRBD2
J: TRBJ2-7
V: TRBV10-3

DNA: TGTGCCAGCAGCCGATTCGAGGGACGGATGTACTTC
CDR3: CASSRFEGRMYF
size: NA
D: NA
J: TRBJ2-7
V: TRBV7-2

DNA: TGTGCCAGCAGCCAAGTGCGGGAGACCCAGTACTTC
CDR3: CASSQVRETQYF
size: NA
D: NA
J: TRBJ2-5
V: TRBV14

DNA: TGTGCCAGCAGCCGAATGGGACAGGGCCACTACGAGCAGTACTTC
CDR3: CASSRMGQGHYEQYF
size: NA
D: TRBD1
J: TRBJ2-7
V: TRBV5-6